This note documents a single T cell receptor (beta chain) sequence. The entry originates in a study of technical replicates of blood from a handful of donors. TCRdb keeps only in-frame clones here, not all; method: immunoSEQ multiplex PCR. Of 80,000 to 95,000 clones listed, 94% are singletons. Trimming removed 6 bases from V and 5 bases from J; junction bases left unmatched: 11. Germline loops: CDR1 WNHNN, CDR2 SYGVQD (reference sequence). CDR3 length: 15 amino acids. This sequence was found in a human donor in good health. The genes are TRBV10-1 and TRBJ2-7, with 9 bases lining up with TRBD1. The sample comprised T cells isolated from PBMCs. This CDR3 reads CASSVAGTGLDEQYF. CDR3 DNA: TGCGCCAGCAGCGTAGCCGGGACAGGGCTGGACGAGCAGTACTTC.